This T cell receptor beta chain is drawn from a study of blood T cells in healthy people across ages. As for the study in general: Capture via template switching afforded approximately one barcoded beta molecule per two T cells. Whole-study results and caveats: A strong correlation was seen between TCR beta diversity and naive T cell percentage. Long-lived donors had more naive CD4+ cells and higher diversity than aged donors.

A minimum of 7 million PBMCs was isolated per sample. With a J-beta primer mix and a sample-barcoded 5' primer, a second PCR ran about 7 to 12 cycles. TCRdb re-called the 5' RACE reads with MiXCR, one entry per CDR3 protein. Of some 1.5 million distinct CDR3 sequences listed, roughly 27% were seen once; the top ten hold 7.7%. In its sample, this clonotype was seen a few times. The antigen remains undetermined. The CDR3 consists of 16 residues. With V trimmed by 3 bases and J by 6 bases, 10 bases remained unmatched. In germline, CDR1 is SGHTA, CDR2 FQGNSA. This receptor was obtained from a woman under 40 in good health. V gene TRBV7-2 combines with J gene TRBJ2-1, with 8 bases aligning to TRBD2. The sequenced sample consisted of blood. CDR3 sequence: CASSFWERELFNEQFF. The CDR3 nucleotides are TGTGCCAGCAGCTTTTGGGAGCGGGAGCTATTCAATGAGCAGTTCTTC.